This T cell receptor beta chain was observed in a study of T cell responses to AZD1222 COVID-19 vaccine. CDR1 is SGHDT and CDR2 is YYEEEE in the germline V gene. Trimming took off 3 bases at V and 6 bases at J, with 7 bases between the two ends. This CDR3 has 11 residues. Comment on this clone: Its antigen is currently unknown.

Generated by immunoSEQ multiplex PCR, the TCRdb table keeps only in-frame clones and is missing some. This table holds approximately 140,000 clones, under 95% found once. Study-level points and caveats: Clonal diversity was possibly underestimated, and white British individuals and females predominated among donors. Following two doses of AZD1222, Spike-specific TCR breadth and depth rose. Dominant at 160-218 and 743-854, vaccine-associated CD4 TCRs also spanned spike. Nearly half of spike-specific TCRs reportedly target unmutated variant regions.

The TCR comes from an adult in good health. Sample: peripheral blood, taken on day 0 of AZD1222 vaccination. The J gene is TRBJ2-7, the V gene TRBV5-6; D unresolved. CDR3 coding DNA: TGTGCCAGCAGCTCACACCGCGAGCAGTACTTC. Translated: CASSSHREQYF.